The present TCR beta chain was sequenced within a study of shared clonotypes between healthy human individuals. Broader study findings: Sorted-subset samples were not fully sequenced, rarefaction indicated. Estimated richness was generally greater in naive than memory subsets. In contrast to clonotypes shared by all four donors, non-shared clonotypes had lower generation probabilities.

The CDR3 extends over 16 amino acids. Deletions cut 0 bases from V and 5 bases from J, with 11 bases between. Germline CDR1 reads MNHNS; CDR2 reads SASEGT. Repertoires were generated with immunoSEQ multiplex PCR, while TCRdb's copy carries only in-frame clones and drops some. Among some 2.1 million clones, over 85% were seen once, and the ten largest hold around 0.13%. This clone was counted once. No antigen is known for it. The clonotype comes from a man younger than 35 in good health. Material for sequencing was naive CD4+ T cells sorted from blood. Subset meaning: CD45RA+ positively selected. The chain is built from TRBV6-1 and TRBJ1-6; no definite D call. CDR3 DNA sequence: TGTGCCAGCAGTGAAGCCACGGTGGGCAATAATTCACCCCTCCACTTT. Translating it yields CASSEATVGNNSPLHF.